Listed here is a single TCR beta chain. Its antigen is undetermined. Generated by immunoSEQ multiplex PCR, the TCRdb table keeps only in-frame clones and is missing some. Of about 82,000 clones in the sample, roughly 89% were seen once. The CDR3 length is 15 residues. The germline V and J ends were trimmed by 7 bases and 7 bases, with 17 bases remaining between them. CDR1 is MNHEY, CDR2 SVGAGI, per germline. This sample is part of a study of identifying expanded T cells in peripheral blood. General observations from the study: Clone count variance between approximately two-week samples rose with total template count. About 1.2 clones differed between technical replicates, versus approximately 16 and 20 over time.

No infections or other immune events were documented during collection. This chain connects TRBV6-5 to TRBJ1-6; D might be TRBD1 (6 bases). What was sequenced was blood. The source of this sequence is a person aged 18 to 70 in good health. The CDR3 is CASTKGGLGNSPLHF. CDR3 in DNA: TGTGCCAGCACCAAAGGGGGGCTTGGGAATTCACCCCTCCACTTT.